This TCR beta chain was recovered during a study of Ad26.COV2.S vaccination and SARS-CoV-2 variants. About the research overall: Each vaccinee took Ad26.COV2.S intramuscularly, once or twice 56 days apart.

CDR1 is KGHDR, CDR2 SFDVKD, per germline. V gave up 6 bases and J gave up 4 bases, with 20 bases separating them. CDR3 length equals 17 residues. The method was immunoSEQ multiplex PCR; TCRdb's version includes in-frame clones alone and lacks a portion of them. This table has around 450,000 clones, approximately 92% appearing once. Noted treatment: 15 to 20 received Ad26.COV2.S at low or high dose, single or two shots; about five received placebo; per-sample allocation not given. Samples were taken on day 63 after the first vaccine or placebo injection. It was an adult aged 18-55 years in Boston who was the donor. The vaccine delivered Wuhan-strain SARS-CoV-2 spike through an Ad26 vector. A single count supports this clone.

The source of this sequence is a person between 18 and 65 years old who received the Ad26.COV2.S COVID-19 vaccine or a placebo. The chain couples TRBV24-1 to TRBJ2-2, with D perhaps being TRBD1 or TRBD2 (7 bases each). This specimen consisted of peripheral blood, obtained in a trial of Ad26.COV2.S vaccine versus placebo. The CDR3 loop reads CATSHPGGARGTGELFF. The CDR3 nucleotides are TGTGCCACCAGTCATCCAGGGGGGGCGCGCGGCACCGGGGAGCTGTTTTTT.